These T cell receptor beta chains were read from a single sample in a study of T-cell reconstitution after alpha-beta-depleted transplantation in children. TCRdb independently ran MiXCR on the PCR reads; one entry per CDR3 protein. The sample has about 540,000 distinct CDR3 sequences, over 25% seen once. The sequencing here drew on PBMCs, taken before TCRalphabeta/CD19-depleted stem cell transplant. These receptors all come from a boy under three years old with Wiskott-Aldrich syndrome, due to receive a stem cell transplant. Each CDR3 is given with its conserved first and last residue. A D gene is named only where the DNA matches it firmly. The listing skips clone size in some rows; elsewhere it reads once, few, many or a size class.

TRBV6-5 . . CASSYSRDGETQYF
TRBV27 few TRBD2 CASSFGQRLASNEQFF
TRBV24-1 . . CATSDLSGNAYNEQFF
TRBV30 . TRBD1 CAWNGQEGYGYTF
TRBV7-8 . TRBD2 CASTAGVETQYF
TRBV7-9 . . CASSLRSGLGEQYF
TRBV7-3 few . CASSPNFGSYEQYF
TRBV7-9 . . CASRGERAITEAFF
TRBV15 few . CATSAGTRKETQYF
TRBV12-3/TRBV12-4 . TRBD2 CASSSLAGVTGELFF
TRBV15 few . CATSRKARAGRNEQFF
TRBV3-1 . TRBD2 CASSQQGLAIGEQYF
TRBV5-1 . . CASRRTSPTETQYF
TRBV20-1 few . CSARRLVVGNEQFF
TRBV10-3 few . CAISESRGMSNEQFF